These 27 T cell receptor beta chains were sequenced from one sample in a study of cytomegalovirus exposure and HLA in healthy donors. The PCR used 60 Vbeta and 13 Jbeta primers. Sequencing was performed with immunoSEQ multiplex PCR; in TCRdb, only in-frame clones are kept and a portion is missing. The table lists roughly 100,000 clones, approximately 80% of them singletons. Sequencing input: PBMCs. The receptor set was obtained from a woman younger than 35 in good health and CMV-seropositive.

The CDR3 loop reads CASSSTGATEAFF. In DNA, the CDR3 is TGTGCCAGCAGCTCCACAGGGGCTACCGAAGCTTTCTTT. This chain links TRBV11-3 with TRBJ1-1; TRBD1 aligns across 7 bases. This CDR3 is 13 amino acids long. CDR1 and CDR2 (germline): SGHNT, YENEEA. The trim removed 4 bases at V and 8 bases at J, leaving 7 bases unmatched. The full variable domain, completed using reference TRBV11-3 and TRBJ1-1, is EAGVVQSPRYKIIEKKQPVAFWCNPISGHNTLYWYLQNLGQGPELLIRYENEEAVDDSQLPKDRFSAERLKGVDSTLKIQPAELGDSAVYLCASSSTGATEAFFGQGTRLTVV.

The CDR3: CASSPTGDLYEQYF. As DNA, the CDR3 is TGTGCCAGCTCACCGACAGGGGACCTCTACGAGCAGTACTTC. V usage is TRBV18 and J usage is TRBJ2-7, with 8 bases lining up with TRBD1. Germline CDR1 reads KGHSH; CDR2 reads LQKENI. The J segment lost 3 bases and the V segment lost 3 bases, leaving 4 bases of the junction unmatched. This CDR3 comprises 14 residues. The variable domain in full, with the rest retrieved from reference TRBV18 and TRBJ2-7, is NAGVMQNPRHLVRRRGQEARLRCSPMKGHSHVYWYRQLPEEGLKFMVYLQKENIIDESGMPKERFSAEFPKEGPSILRIQQVVRGDSAAYFCASSPTGDLYEQYFGPGTRLTVT.

The rearrangement uses TRBV5-1 and TRBJ1-4; tentatively, D is TRBD1 (5 bases). Germline V lookup: CDR1 SGHRS, CDR2 YFSETQ. V was cut by 6 bases and J by 8 bases, with 17 bases left in between. The CDR3 is made up of 14 amino acids. The DNA of the CDR3 is TGCGCCAGCAATAATCCGGACATGGGAGAAAAACTGTTTTTT. Its protein product is CASNNPDMGEKLFF. Supplemented by reference TRBV5-1 and TRBJ1-4, the full variable domain reads KAGVTQTPRYLIKTRGQQVTLSCSPISGHRSVSWYQQTPGQGLQFLFEYFSETQRNKGNFPGRFSGRQFSNSRSEMNVSTLELGDSALYLCASNNPDMGEKLFFGSGTQLSVL.

The rearrangement joins TRBV5-6 to TRBJ2-7; D possibly corresponds to TRBD1 (6 bases). The CDR3 length is 14 residues. Deletions cut 2 bases from V and 1 base from J, with 10 bases between. Germline lookup yields CDR1 SGHDT and CDR2 YYEEEE. The CDR3 is CASSFPDSSYEQYF. The CDR3 bases are TGTGCCAGCAGCTTTCCGGACAGTTCCTACGAGCAGTACTTC.

V gene TRBV13 combines with J gene TRBJ2-5; possible D gene TRBD2, 6 bases. The CDR3 is made up of 17 amino acids. Germline CDR1 is PRHDT and CDR2 is FYEKMQ (reference sequence). Trimming stripped 3 bases from V and 1 base from J, with 18 bases between. The DNA of the CDR3 is TGTGCCAGCAGCTTCGCCGGAGTAGAGGGAGGCCAAGAGACCCAGTACTTC. It yields the protein CASSFAGVEGGQETQYF.

CDR3 sequence reads: CASSWRGSTDTQYF. CDR3 nucleotide sequence: TGTGCCAGCAGTTGGAGAGGGAGCACAGATACGCAGTATTTT. The chain links TRBV28 to TRBJ2-3; TRBD2 might be the D (5 bases). Germline V CDR1 and CDR2: MDHEN, SYDVKM. V shed 4 bases and J shed 0 bases, with 8 bases lying between them. This CDR3 contains 14 residues.

V usage is TRBV7-9 and J usage is TRBJ2-7; no firm D call. Germline V lookup: CDR1 SEHNR, CDR2 FQNEAQ (reference sequence). The V and J ends lost 3 bases and 7 bases respectively, with 7 bases between them. The CDR3 contains 11 residues. CDR3 DNA sequence: TGTGCCAGCAGCTTTTCGGGTGAGCAGTACTTC. Encoded protein: CASSFSGEQYF.

The V call is TRBV6-1, the J call TRBJ1-2; TRBD1 agrees at 9 bases. Per germline, CDR1 MNHNS and CDR2 SASEGT. J lost 1 base, V lost 2 bases, and 11 bases had no gene match. This CDR3 has 18 amino acids. The CDR3, as DNA: TGTGCCAGCAGTGAAATCTGGACAGGGGCTTTTGGTAACTATGGCTACACCTTC. It is translated as CASSEIWTGAFGNYGYTF.

A single count supports this clone. This chain uses TRBV28 with TRBJ2-1, with D possibly TRBD2 on 6 matching bases. The V gene's germline CDR1 is MDHEN and CDR2 SYDVKM. V was trimmed by 5 bases and J by 4 bases, leaving 12 bases between them. The CDR3 length is 14 residues. The CDR3 DNA is TGTGCCAGCAGTCCCAGACTAGAGTACAATGAGCAGTTCTTC. It is translated as CASSPRLEYNEQFF.

This clone was observed a single time. CDR3: CASSGSGSGTDTQYF. Here the CDR3 DNA reads TGTGCCAGCAGTGGAAGCGGGAGTGGCACAGATACGCAGTATTTT. V usage is TRBV6-5 and J usage is TRBJ2-3; 8 bases line up with TRBD2. The CDR3 length is 15 residues. J was trimmed by 1 base and V by 5 bases; bases with no gene match: 5. Germline CDR1 and CDR2: MNHEY and SVGAGI.

The genes are TRBV9 and TRBJ2-1, with a possible D match to TRBD1 (6 bases). Germline V lookup: CDR1 SGDLS, CDR2 YYNGEE. With 4 bases removed from V and 0 bases from J, the gap between germline ends came to 14 bases. This CDR3 spans 16 amino acids. CDR3 coding DNA: TGTGCCAGCAGCCCCAGGGGTTTGAGCTCCTACAATGAGCAGTTCTTC. Encoded protein: CASSPRGLSSYNEQFF.

The rearrangement links TRBV5-6 to TRBJ1-5, with 10 bases that match TRBD1. The V and J ends lost 3 bases and 6 bases, in that order; junction bases with no gene match: 3. Germline CDR1 is SGHDT and CDR2 is YYEEEE. CDR3 size: 14 residues. CDR3 residues: CASSWGQGTQPQHF. Written as DNA, the CDR3 is TGTGCCAGCAGCTGGGGACAGGGGACTCAGCCCCAGCATTTT.

V gene TRBV2 combines with J gene TRBJ2-7; 9 bases line up with TRBD2. Germline CDR1 is SNHLY and CDR2 is FYNNEI. The CDR3 has 15 amino acids. V was pared by 4 bases and J by 5 bases, with 9 bases of the junction left unmatched. DNA for the CDR3: TGTGCCAGCAGTGGGGGGCGGGAGGGCCCCAACGAGCAGTACTTC. This translates into CASSGGREGPNEQYF.

This chain uses TRBV9 with TRBJ2-7, with 7 bases lining up with TRBD2. Germline V lookup: CDR1 SGDLS, CDR2 YYNGEE. The CDR3 is 15 residues long. J was trimmed by 6 bases and V by 0 bases; bases with no gene match: 9. The CDR3 DNA is TGTGCCAGCAGCGTAGCTAGCGGAAGGAACAGCGAGCAGTACTTC. Protein product: CASSVASGRNSEQYF.

The chain carries TRBV13 and TRBJ1-1; D is possibly TRBD1 (5 bases). Per germline, CDR1 PRHDT and CDR2 FYEKMQ (reference sequence). V lost 5 bases to trimming and J lost 11 bases, with 24 bases between them. The CDR3 covers 15 residues. The CDR3 region has the DNA TGTGCCAGCAGCCCCGCCGTAGACAGTGTAGCTGGGGCTTTCTTT. The encoded protein is CASSPAVDSVAGAFF.

This clone was seen more than once but under ten times. V and J are TRBV5-6 and TRBJ2-6; tentative D call: TRBD1 (5 bases). Trimming stripped 0 bases from V and 1 base from J, with 8 bases between. Germline CDR1 SGHDT, CDR2 YYEEEE. The CDR3 extends over 16 amino acids. CDR3: CASSLGAGSGANVLTF. The CDR3 DNA reads as TGTGCCAGCAGCTTGGGCGCAGGGTCTGGGGCCAACGTCCTGACTTTC.

V gene TRBV19 combines with J gene TRBJ1-1, with TRBD1 matching over 10 bases. The CDR3 runs 16 residues. With V trimmed by 0 bases and J by 5 bases, 6 bases remained unmatched. Germline CDR1 reads LNHDA; CDR2 reads SQIVND (reference sequence). In nucleotides, the CDR3 is TGTGCCAGTAGTATAGATAGGGGACAGGGGTGGACTGAAGCTTTCTTT. Amino acid sequence: CASSIDRGQGWTEAFF.

The chain has TRBV6-5 and TRBJ1-1, with TRBD1 matching over 7 bases. The CDR3 totals 15 residues. The germline V gene encodes CDR1 MNHEY and CDR2 SVGAGI. J was trimmed by 1 base and V by 7 bases; bases with no gene match: 9. The CDR3 DNA reads TGTGCCAGCATTGTCCTCGGGACAGCGAACACTGAAGCTTTCTTT. It translates to CASIVLGTANTEAFF.

The J gene is TRBJ2-3, the V gene TRBV11-2; D may be TRBD2 (5 bases). The CDR3 extends over 18 amino acids. Germline V gene lookup returns CDR1 SGHAT and CDR2 FQNNGV. V lost 1 base and J 0 bases, leaving 17 bases between the germline ends. This CDR3 reads CASSLGLAEARSTDTQYF. CDR3 in DNA: TGTGCCAGCAGCTTAGGTTTGGCGGAGGCTCGTAGCACAGATACGCAGTATTTT.

The genes are TRBV7-9 and TRBJ2-1; TRBD1 matches 7 bases. This CDR3 has 16 residues. Germline V gene sequence: CDR1 SEHNR, CDR2 FQNEAQ (reference sequence). Trimming took 5 bases from V and 0 from J; bases not matched to a gene: 7. The CDR3 region is CASSALGQFSYNEQFF. The CDR3 DNA reads TGTGCCAGCAGCGCCCTGGGACAGTTCTCCTACAATGAGCAGTTCTTC. Based on the CDR3 plus reference TRBV7-9 and TRBJ2-1, the full variable domain is DTGVSQNPRHKITKRGQNVTFRCDPISEHNRLYWYRQTLGQGPEFLTYFQNEAQLEKSRLLSDRFSAERPKGSFSTLEIQRTEQGDSAMYLCASSALGQFSYNEQFFGPGTRLTVL.

The chain uses TRBV7-3 and TRBJ1-2; 10 nucleotides agree with TRBD1. This CDR3 is 14 amino acids long. The trim removed 5 bases at V and 5 bases at J, leaving 5 bases unmatched. Germline CDR1 and CDR2: SGHTA and FQGTGA. DNA of the CDR3: TGTGCCAGCAGCCCGACAGGGGGCGCGTATGGCTACACCTTC. Translated, it gives CASSPTGGAYGYTF.

This clone turned up a few times. This chain joins TRBV4-2 and TRBJ2-1, with TRBD2 as a possible D gene (6 bases). Germline V gene data show CDR1 as LGHNA and CDR2 as YNFKEQ. The CDR3 has 15 amino acids. Trimming cost V 0 bases and J 7 bases, with 13 bases left between them. CDR3 sequence (DNA): TGTGCCAGCAGCCAAGAACGGGAGAGCGTGAATGAGCAGTTCTTC. This translates into CASSQERESVNEQFF.

The CDR3, as DNA: TGTGCCAGCAGGAGGAATTCTAACTATGGCTACACCTTC. Protein: CASRRNSNYGYTF. The chain joins TRBV28 to TRBJ1-2; D is unresolved. With 6 bases removed from V and 0 bases from J, the gap between germline ends came to 8 bases. The germline gives CDR1 MDHEN, CDR2 SYDVKM. There are 13 residues in the CDR3.

The chain uses TRBV5-1 and TRBJ2-5; TRBD1 agrees at 9 bases. Gene TRBJ2-7 matches the end of the DNA better, so the J call may be wrong. From germline, CDR1 is SGHRS and CDR2 YFSETQ. CDR3 length: 15 amino acids. CDR3: CASSLGQGGPYEQYF. In DNA form, the CDR3 reads TGCGCCAGCAGCTTGGGACAGGGGGGACCCTACGAGCAGTACTTC.

The chain carries TRBV7-2 and TRBJ2-6; a weak D match, TRBD1 (6 bases). The CDR3 consists of 17 residues. Germline-derived CDR1 and CDR2 are SGHTA and FQGNSA. V shed 0 bases and J shed 5 bases, with 14 bases lying between them. The chain's CDR3 is CASSLALGGSRANVLTF. In nucleotides, the CDR3 is TGTGCCAGCAGCTTAGCGCTAGGGGGATCAAGGGCCAACGTCCTGACTTTC.

The chain uses TRBV2 and TRBJ1-3, with D maybe TRBD1 (6 bases). The CDR3 is made up of 14 amino acids. Trimming shortened V by 6 bases and J by 2 bases, and 11 bases separated the two germline ends. Germline values: CDR1 SNHLY, CDR2 FYNNEI. As DNA, the CDR3 is TGTGCCAGCAGGAAACAGGGACCTGGAAACACCATATATTTT. Amino acid sequence: CASRKQGPGNTIYF. Full variable domain (outside the CDR3, taken from reference TRBV2 and TRBJ1-3): EPEVTQTPSHQVTQMGQEVILRCVPISNHLYFYWYRQILGQKVEFLVSFYNNEISEKSEIFDDQFSVERPDGSNFTLKIRSTKLEDSAMYFCASRKQGPGNTIYFGEGSWLTVV.

This clone has a handful of counts. Written as DNA, the CDR3 is TGTGCCTGGACCCTACAGGGGGCGGATGGCTACACCTTC. Protein sequence: CAWTLQGADGYTF. The V call is TRBV30, the J call TRBJ1-2; TRBD1 matches at 9 bases. The germline V gene has CDR1 GTSNPN and CDR2 SVGIG (reference sequence). V gave up 4 bases and J gave up 6 bases; unmatched junction bases: 6. The CDR3 is 13 amino acids. Together with reference TRBV30 and TRBJ1-2, the CDR3 gives the full variable domain: SQTIHQWPATLVQPVGSPLSLECTVEGTSNPNLYWYRQAAGRGLQLLFYSVGIGQISSEVPQNLSASRPQDRQFILSSKKLLLSDSGFYLCAWTLQGADGYTFGSGTRLTVV.